These T cell receptor beta chains were read from a single sample in a study of CXCR3-negative and CXCR3-positive naive CD8 T cells. After re-calling the 5' RACE reads, TCRdb lists one entry per CDR3 protein, DNA absent. This table lists around 160,000 distinct CDR3 sequences. The source material was naive CXCR3+ CD8+ T cells from blood. These receptors came from a human donor in good health. Some clones in this sample may be carry-over from other donors' samples. Both conserved end residues are part of each CDR3.

v_gene	j_gene	CDR3aa
TRBV13	TRBJ1-1	CASSYSTGSGEAFF
TRBV20-1	TRBJ2-7	CSATGTSGAYEQYF
TRBV5-4	TRBJ1-2	CASSLLGAGGYTF
TRBV21-1	TRBJ2-7	CASSNGQRYEQYF
TRBV9	TRBJ2-2	CASSVGQGATGELFF
TRBV14	TRBJ1-1	CASSLLRNTEAFF
TRBV5-1	TRBJ1-4	CASSFQQGAGEKLFF
TRBV7-2	TRBJ1-2	CASSLVSYGYTF
TRBV28	TRBJ2-3	CASSLIGFNTDTQYF
TRBV12-3/TRBV12-4	TRBJ2-7	CASSFPSGGSYEQYF
TRBV5-1	TRBJ1-1	CASSLPRGKDDEAFF
TRBV29-1	TRBJ2-5	CSVEGGRVMEETQYF
TRBV21-1	TRBJ2-3	CASSKGPTKRPPSTDTQYF
TRBV6-6	TRBJ2-6	CASSYYHKEPGQGVSGANVLTF
TRBV12-3/TRBV12-4	TRBJ2-3	CASSLGGQISTDTQYF
TRBV19	TRBJ1-1	CASTQGLNTEAFF
TRBV21-1	TRBJ2-1	CASSNVTGGLYNEQFF
TRBV2	TRBJ2-7	CASSATGAVPARLAYEQYF
TRBV7-2	TRBJ2-7	CASSYSGGGYEQYF
TRBV5-1	TRBJ1-2	CASSWTGQNYGYTF
TRBV9	TRBJ2-7	CASSVGGDGEQYF
TRBV2	TRBJ2-1	CASEGDSYNEQFF
TRBV23-1	TRBJ1-5	CASSQTGTDNQPQHF
TRBV5-6	TRBJ1-1	CASSLPFLGQQSLPDTEAFF
TRBV9	TRBJ2-1	CASSPLIPTFNEQFF
TRBV10-3	TRBJ2-1	CAISEYPQGEAYNEQFF
TRBV2	TRBJ1-1	CASSELEGEAFF
TRBV30	TRBJ1-1	CAWSPGISLNTEAFF
TRBV25-1	TRBJ1-2	CASSEGEGYGYTF
TRBV4-3	TRBJ2-6	CASSQRRGGGANVLTF
TRBV5-1	TRBJ2-2	CASSPYGDGELFF
TRBV7-9	TRBJ2-7	CASSGVRGPDEQYF
TRBV19	TRBJ2-1	CASTTGAPYNEQFF
TRBV14	TRBJ2-3	CASSHPTGLTTDTQYF
TRBV20-1	TRBJ1-1	CSASRVNTEAFF
TRBV7-3	TRBJ2-1	CASSLPEAGGLDEQFF
TRBV29-1	TRBJ1-2	CSVEGVLTYGYTF
TRBV12-3/TRBV12-4	TRBJ1-4	CASGRTGGREKLFF
TRBV29-1	TRBJ1-2	CSVLQGADYGYTF
TRBV7-3	TRBJ2-3	CASSEGVGSDTQYF
TRBV10-2	TRBJ1-5	CASSESGANQPQHF
TRBV29-1	TRBJ2-2	CSVFGGDTVELFF
TRBV6-5	TRBJ1-2	CASSSLTGYKLDYGYTF
TRBV20-1	TRBJ1-1	CSARDLGGLRNTEAFF
TRBV7-2	TRBJ2-7	CASSFLGDTYEQYF
TRBV5-1	TRBJ1-1	CASSLGNLNTEAFF
TRBV7-9	TRBJ2-7	CASSLALGQLYEQYF
TRBV7-2	TRBJ2-1	CASSLGGAGGGYNEQFF